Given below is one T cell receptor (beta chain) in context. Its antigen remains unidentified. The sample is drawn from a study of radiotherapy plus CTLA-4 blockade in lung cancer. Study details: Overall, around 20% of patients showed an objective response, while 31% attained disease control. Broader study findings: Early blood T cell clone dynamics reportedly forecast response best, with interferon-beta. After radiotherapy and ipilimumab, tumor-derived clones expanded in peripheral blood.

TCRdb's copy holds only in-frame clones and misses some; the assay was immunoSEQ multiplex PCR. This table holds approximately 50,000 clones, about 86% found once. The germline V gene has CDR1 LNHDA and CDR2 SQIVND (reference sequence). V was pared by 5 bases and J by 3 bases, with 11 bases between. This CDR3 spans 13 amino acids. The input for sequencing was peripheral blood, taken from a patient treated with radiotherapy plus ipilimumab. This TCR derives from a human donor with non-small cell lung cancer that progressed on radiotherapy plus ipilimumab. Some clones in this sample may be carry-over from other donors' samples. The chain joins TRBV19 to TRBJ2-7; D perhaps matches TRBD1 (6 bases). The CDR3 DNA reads TGTGCCAGTAGTTACAGGGCGGACTACGAGCAGTACTTC. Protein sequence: CASSYRADYEQYF.